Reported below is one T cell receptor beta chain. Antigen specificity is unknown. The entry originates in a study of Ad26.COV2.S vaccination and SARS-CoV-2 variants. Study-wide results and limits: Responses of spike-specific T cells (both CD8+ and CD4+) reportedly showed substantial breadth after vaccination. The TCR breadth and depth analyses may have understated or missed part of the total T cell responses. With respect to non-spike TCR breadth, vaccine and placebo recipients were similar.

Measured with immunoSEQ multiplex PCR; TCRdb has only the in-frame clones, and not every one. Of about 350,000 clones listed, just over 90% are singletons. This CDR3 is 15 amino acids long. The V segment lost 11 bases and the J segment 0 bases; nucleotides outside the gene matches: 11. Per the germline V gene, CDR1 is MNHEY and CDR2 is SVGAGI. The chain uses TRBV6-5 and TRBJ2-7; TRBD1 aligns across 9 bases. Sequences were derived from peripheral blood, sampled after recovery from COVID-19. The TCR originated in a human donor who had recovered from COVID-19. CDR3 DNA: TGTGCCGAGAGCCCGGGACAGGGATTCTCCTACGAGCAGTACTTC. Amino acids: CAESPGQGFSYEQYF.